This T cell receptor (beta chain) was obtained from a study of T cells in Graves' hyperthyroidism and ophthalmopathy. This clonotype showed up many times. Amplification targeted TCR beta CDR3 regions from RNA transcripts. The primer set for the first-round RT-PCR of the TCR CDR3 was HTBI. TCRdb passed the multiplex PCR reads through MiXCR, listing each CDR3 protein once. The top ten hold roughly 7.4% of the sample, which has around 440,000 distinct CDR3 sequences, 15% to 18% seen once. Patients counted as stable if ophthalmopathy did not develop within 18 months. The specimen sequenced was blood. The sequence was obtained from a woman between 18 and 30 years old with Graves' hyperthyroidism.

The CDR3 nucleotides are TGCAGTGCTGGACCGGTAAGATATGAGCAGTTCTTC. Its protein product is CSAGPVRYEQFF. The J gene is TRBJ2-1, the V gene TRBV20-1; D is unresolved. This CDR3 is built from 12 residues. The V end was cut by 5 bases, the J end by 8 bases, with 13 bases between. Looked up from germline, CDR1 is DFQATT and CDR2 is SNEGSKA (reference sequence).